This T cell receptor (beta chain) was captured in a study of blood T cell repertoires in COVID-19. Study-level information: The cDNA or gDNA used as material had been derived from T cells, B-cell-depleted T cells, or PBMCs.

Profiling relied on immunoSEQ multiplex PCR, and the TCRdb table lists in-frame clones only, not all of them. Of fewer than 45,000 clones listed, around 81% are singletons. Germline V gene lookup returns CDR1 SGHDT and CDR2 YYEEEE. V lost 5 bases to trimming and J lost 2 bases; unmatched junction nucleotides: 4. This CDR3 region has 14 residues. The sequence derives from a man in his fifties with active COVID-19. The sequenced sample was peripheral blood. The genes are TRBV5-6 and TRBJ2-3, with 8 bases fitting TRBD2. The CDR3, as DNA: TGTGCCAGCAGTATAGCGGGGATCACAGATACGCAGTATTTT. Encoded protein: CASSIAGITDTQYF.